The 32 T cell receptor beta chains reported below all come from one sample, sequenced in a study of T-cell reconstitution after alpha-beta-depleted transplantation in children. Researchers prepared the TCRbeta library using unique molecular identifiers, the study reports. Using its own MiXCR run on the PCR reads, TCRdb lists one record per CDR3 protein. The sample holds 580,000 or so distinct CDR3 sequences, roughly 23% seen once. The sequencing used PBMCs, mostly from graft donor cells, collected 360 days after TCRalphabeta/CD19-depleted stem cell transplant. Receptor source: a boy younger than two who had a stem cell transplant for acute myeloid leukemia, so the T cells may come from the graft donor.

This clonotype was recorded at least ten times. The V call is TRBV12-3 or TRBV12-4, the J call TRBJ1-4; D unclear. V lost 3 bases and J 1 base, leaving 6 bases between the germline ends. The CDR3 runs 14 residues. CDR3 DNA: TGTGCCAGCAGTTTGGAAAGAACTAATGAAAAACTGTTTTTT. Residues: CASSLERTNEKLFF.

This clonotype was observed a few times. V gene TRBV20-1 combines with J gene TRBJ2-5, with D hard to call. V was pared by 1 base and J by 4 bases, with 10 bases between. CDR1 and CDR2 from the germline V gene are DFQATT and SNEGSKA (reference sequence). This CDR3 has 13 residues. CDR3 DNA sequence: TGCAGTGCTAGAGGTGCTTCCCTAGAGACCCAGTACTTC. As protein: CSARGASLETQYF.

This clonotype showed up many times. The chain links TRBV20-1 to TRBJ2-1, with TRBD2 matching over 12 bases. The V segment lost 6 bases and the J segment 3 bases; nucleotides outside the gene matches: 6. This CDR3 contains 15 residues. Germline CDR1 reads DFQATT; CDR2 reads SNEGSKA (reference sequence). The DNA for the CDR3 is TGCAGTGCACCTCGACTAGCGGGGGTCTACAATGAGCAGTTCTTC. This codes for CSAPRLAGVYNEQFF.

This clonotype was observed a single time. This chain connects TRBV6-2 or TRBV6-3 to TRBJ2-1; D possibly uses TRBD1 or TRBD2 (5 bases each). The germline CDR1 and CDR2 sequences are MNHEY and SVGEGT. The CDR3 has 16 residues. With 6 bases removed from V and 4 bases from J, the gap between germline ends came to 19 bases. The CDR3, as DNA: TGTGCCAGCAGGGGACCTGGGGTTGGAGGTTACAATGAGCAGTTCTTC. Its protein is CASRGPGVGGYNEQFF.

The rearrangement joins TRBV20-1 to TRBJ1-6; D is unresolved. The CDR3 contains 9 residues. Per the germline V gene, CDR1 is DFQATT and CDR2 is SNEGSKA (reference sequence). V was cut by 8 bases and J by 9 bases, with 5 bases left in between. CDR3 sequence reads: CSLGSPLHF. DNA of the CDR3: TGCAGTTTGGGTTCACCCCTCCACTTT.

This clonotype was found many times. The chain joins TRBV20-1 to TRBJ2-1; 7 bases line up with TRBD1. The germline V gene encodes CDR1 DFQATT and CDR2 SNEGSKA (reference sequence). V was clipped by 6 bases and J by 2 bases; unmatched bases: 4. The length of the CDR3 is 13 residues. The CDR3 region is CSAPTGAYNEQFF. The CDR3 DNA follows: TGCAGTGCCCCTACAGGGGCCTACAATGAGCAGTTCTTC.

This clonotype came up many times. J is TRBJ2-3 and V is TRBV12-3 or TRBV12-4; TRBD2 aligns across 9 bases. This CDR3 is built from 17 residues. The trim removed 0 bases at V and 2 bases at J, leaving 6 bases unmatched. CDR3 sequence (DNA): TGTGCCAGCAGTTTAGCTGTTCTAGCGGGATTCACAGATACGCAGTATTTT. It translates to CASSLAVLAGFTDTQYF.

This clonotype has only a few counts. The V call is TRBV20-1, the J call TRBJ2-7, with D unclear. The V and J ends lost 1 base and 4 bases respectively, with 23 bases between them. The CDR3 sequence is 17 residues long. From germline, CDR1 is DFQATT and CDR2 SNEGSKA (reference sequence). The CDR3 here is CSARALLGKPMVYEQYV. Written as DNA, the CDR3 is TGCAGTGCTAGAGCCCTACTGGGCAAACCGATGGTTTACGAGCAGTACGTC.

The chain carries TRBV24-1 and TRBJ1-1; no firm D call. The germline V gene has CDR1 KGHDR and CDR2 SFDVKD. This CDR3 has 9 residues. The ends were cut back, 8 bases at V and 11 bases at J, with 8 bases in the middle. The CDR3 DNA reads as TGTGCCACCATTGGGGAGGCTTTCTTT. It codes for CATIGEAFF.

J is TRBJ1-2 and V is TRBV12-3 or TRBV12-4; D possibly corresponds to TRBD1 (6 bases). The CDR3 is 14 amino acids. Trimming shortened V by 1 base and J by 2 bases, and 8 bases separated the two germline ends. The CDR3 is CASSLEGDNYGYTF. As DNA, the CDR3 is TGTGCCAGCAGTTTAGAGGGGGACAACTATGGCTACACCTTC.

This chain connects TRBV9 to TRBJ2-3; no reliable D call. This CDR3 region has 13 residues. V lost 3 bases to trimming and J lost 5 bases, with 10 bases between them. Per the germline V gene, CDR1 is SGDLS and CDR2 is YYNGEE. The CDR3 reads CASSAVGRDTQYF. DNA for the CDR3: TGTGCCAGCAGCGCTGTTGGCAGAGATACGCAGTATTTT.

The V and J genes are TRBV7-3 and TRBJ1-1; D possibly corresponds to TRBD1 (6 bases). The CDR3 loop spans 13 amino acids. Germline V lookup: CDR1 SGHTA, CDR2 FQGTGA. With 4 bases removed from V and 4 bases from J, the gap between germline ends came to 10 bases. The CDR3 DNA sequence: TGTGCCAGCAGCTCAAGGGGGGCCACTGAAGCTTTCTTT. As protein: CASSSRGATEAFF.

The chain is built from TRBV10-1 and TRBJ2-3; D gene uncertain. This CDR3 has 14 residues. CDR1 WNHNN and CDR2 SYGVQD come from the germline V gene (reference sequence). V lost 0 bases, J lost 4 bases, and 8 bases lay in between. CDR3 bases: TGCGCCAGCAGTGAGTCGGCCTCGTCAGATACGCAGTATTTT. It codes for CASSESASSDTQYF.

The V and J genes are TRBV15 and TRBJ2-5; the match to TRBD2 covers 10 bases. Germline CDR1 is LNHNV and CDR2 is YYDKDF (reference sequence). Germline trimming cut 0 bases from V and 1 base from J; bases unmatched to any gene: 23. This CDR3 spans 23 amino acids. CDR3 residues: CATSRDLVRTGLSSGGRQETQYF. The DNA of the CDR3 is TGTGCCACCAGCAGAGATTTGGTCCGCACAGGGTTGTCTAGCGGGGGCCGCCAAGAGACCCAGTACTTC.

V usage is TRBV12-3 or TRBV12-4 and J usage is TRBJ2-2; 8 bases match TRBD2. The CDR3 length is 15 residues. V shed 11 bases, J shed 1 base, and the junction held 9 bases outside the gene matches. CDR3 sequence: CAGSFGGENTGELFF. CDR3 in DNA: TGTGCCGGGTCCTTCGGGGGGGAGAACACCGGGGAGCTGTTTTTT.

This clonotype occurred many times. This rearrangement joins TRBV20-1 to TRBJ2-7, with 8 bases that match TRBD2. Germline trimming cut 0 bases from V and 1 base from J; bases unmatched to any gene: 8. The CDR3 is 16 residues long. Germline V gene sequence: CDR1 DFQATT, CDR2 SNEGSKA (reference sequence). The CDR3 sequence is CSARDPNSGASYEQYF. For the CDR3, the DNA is TGCAGTGCTAGAGATCCAAATAGCGGGGCATCCTACGAGCAGTACTTC.

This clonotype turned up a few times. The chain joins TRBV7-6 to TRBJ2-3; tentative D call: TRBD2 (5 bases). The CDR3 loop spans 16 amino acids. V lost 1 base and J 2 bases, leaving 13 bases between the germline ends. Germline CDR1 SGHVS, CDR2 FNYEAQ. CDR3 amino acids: CASSLVPSPSTDTQYF. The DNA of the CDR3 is TGTGCCAGCAGCTTAGTGCCTAGCCCTTCCACAGATACGCAGTATTTT. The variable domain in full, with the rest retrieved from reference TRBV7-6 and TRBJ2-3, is GAGVSQSPRYKVTKRGQDVALRCDPISGHVSLYWYRQALGQGPEFLTYFNYEAQQDKSGLPNDRFSAERPEGSISTLTIQRTEQRDSAMYRCASSLVPSPSTDTQYFGPGTRLTVL.

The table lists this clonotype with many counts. CDR3 amino acids: CSARPLREVAEPQHF. Written as DNA, the CDR3 is TGCAGTGCTAGACCCCTCAGGGAGGTGGCGGAGCCCCAGCATTTT. The chain employs TRBV20-1 and TRBJ1-5, with D possibly TRBD1 on 5 matching bases. Germline V CDR1 and CDR2: DFQATT, SNEGSKA (reference sequence). The CDR3 is 15 residues long. Trimming cost V 2 bases and J 8 bases, with 19 bases left between them.

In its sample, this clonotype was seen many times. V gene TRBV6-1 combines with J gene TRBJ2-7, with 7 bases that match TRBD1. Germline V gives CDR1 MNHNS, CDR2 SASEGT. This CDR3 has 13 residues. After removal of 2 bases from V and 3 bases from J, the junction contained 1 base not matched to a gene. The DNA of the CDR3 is TGTGCCAGCAGTGAAAACAGGGGCTACGAGCAGTACTTC. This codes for CASSENRGYEQYF.

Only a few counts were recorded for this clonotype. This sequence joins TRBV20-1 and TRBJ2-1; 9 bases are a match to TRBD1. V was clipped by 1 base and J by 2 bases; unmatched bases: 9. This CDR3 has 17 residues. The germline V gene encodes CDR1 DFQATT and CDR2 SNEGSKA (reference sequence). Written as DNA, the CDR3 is TGCAGTGCTAGAGCCGTGGGACAGGGTGGCACCTACAATGAGCAGTTCTTC. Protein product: CSARAVGQGGTYNEQFF.

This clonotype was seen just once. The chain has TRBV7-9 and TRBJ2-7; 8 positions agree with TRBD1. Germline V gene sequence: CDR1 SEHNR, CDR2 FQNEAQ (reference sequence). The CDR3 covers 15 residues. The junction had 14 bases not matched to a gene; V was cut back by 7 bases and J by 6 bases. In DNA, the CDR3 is TGTGCCAGCACCCTCACCGGACAGGGCGCGAGCGAGCAGTACTTC. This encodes CASTLTGQGASEQYF.

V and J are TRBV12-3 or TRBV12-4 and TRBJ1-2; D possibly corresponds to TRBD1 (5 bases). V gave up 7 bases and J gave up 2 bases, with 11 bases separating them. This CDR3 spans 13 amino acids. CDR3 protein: CASTSWGNYGYTF. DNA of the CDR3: TGTGCCAGCACCTCATGGGGGAACTATGGCTACACCTTC.

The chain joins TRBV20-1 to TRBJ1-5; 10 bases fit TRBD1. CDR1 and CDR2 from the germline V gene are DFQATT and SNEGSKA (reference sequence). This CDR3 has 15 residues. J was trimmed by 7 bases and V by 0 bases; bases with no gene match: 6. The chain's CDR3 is CSARDRTGGAQPQHF. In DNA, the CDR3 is TGCAGTGCTAGAGATAGGACAGGGGGAGCCCAGCCCCAGCATTTT.

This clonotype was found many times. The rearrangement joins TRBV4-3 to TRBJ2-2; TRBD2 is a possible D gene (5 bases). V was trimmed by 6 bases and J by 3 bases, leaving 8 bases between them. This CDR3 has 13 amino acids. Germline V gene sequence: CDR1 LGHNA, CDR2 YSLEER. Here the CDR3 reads CASRDGDTGELFF. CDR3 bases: TGCGCCAGCAGGGACGGGGACACCGGGGAGCTGTTTTTT.

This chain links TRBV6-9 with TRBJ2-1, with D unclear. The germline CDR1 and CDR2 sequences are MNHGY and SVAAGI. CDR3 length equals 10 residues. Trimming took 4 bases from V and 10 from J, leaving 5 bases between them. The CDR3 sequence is CASSFPEQFF. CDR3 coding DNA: TGTGCCAGCAGTTTTCCAGAGCAGTTCTTC.

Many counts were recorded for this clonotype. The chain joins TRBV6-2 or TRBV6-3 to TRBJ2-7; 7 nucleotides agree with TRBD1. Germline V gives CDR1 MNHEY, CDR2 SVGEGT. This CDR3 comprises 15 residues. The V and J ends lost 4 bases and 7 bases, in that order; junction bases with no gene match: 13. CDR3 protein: CASSSSGQRYGEQYF. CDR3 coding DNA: TGTGCCAGCAGTTCCTCGGGACAGCGTTATGGGGAGCAGTACTTC.

The DNA of the CDR3 is TGTGCCAGCAGTTTCGGGGATTCACCCCTCCACTTT. Its translation is CASSFGDSPLHF. The chain joins TRBV28 to TRBJ1-6; unclear D gene. The CDR3 length is 12 residues. The V gene's germline CDR1 is MDHEN and CDR2 SYDVKM. Trimming removed 3 bases at V and 8 bases at J, with 5 bases between.

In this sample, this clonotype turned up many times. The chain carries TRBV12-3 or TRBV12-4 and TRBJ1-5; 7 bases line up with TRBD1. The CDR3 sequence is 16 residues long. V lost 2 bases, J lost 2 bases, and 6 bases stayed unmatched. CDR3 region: CASSLHRGIGNQPQHF. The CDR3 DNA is TGTGCCAGCAGTTTACACAGGGGTATCGGCAATCAGCCCCAGCATTTT.

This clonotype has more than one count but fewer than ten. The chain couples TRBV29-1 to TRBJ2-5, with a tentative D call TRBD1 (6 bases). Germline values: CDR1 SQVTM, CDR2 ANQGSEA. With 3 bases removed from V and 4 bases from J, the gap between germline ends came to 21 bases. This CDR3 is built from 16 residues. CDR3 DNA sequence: TGCAGCGTTGAGGATACAGGGTCTAGGGCGGTAGAGACCCAGTACTTC. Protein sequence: CSVEDTGSRAVETQYF.

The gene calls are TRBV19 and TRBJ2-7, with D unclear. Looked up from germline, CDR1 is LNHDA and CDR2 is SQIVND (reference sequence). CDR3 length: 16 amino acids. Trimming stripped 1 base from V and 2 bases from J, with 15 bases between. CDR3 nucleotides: TGTGCCAGTAGTATAGGGGCAGCCAGGTCCACCTACGAGCAGTACTTC. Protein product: CASSIGAARSTYEQYF. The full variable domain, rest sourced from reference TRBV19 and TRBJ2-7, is DGGITQSPKYLFRKEGQNVTLSCEQNLNHDAMYWYRQDPGQGLRLIYYSQIVNDFQKGDIAEGYSVSREKKESFPLTVTSAQKNPTAFYLCASSIGAARSTYEQYFGPGTRLTVT.

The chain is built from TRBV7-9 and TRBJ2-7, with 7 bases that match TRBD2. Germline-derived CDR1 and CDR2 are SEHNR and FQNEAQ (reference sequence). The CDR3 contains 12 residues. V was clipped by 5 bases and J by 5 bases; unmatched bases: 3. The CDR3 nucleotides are TGTGCCAGCAGCCCCGCGGGGGACGAGCAGTACGTC. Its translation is CASSPAGDEQYV.

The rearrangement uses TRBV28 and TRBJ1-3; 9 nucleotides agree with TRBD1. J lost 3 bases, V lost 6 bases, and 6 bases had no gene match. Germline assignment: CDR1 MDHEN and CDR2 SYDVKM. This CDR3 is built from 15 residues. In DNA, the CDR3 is TGTGCCAGCAGATGGGGGACAGGGTATGGAAACACCATATATTTT. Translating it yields CASRWGTGYGNTIYF.